This T cell receptor beta chain was sequenced in a study of shared clonotypes between healthy human individuals (dated by TCRdb to 2018 to 2021). A note on the overall study: A couple of women and a few men aged 18 to 49 years were included in the cohort. For each donor, CD4 naive and CD4 memory were each run on three plates, CD8 naive on two plates, and CD8 memory on one plate. The study deeply sequenced blood TCR repertoires of about 5 healthy adults to estimate repertoire size and the extent of clonotype sharing between individuals. To increase sequencing depth and limit assay-specific biases, TCR repertoire library preparation and sequencing were carried out by different laboratories using diverse techniques. Per donor, leukapheresis produced somewhere between about 0.94 and 9.5 billion PBMCs.

The germline V gene yields KGHSH for CDR1 and LQKENI for CDR2. From V the trimming removes 3 bases and from J it removes 1 base, while the gene matches leave 3 bases of the junction unaccounted for. The CDR3 measures 15 amino acids from cysteine to phenylalanine. Just CDR3 DNA is preserved here, 45 bases in frame from base 1. CD8 naive samples consisted of CD45RO-negative cells that were positively selected for CCR7, yielding a CD45RA+CCR7+ population without TemRA cells. The donors were healthy, HIV-negative adults who had no recently reported acute infections or vaccinations. All donors were Caucasian adults living in Nashville, Tennessee, USA. After blood collection by leukapheresis, PBMCs were isolated using Ficoll-Histopaque density gradient centrifugation and then cryopreserved in the vapor phase of liquid nitrogen. Analytical flow cytometry was used to check the purity and quantity of each magnetically sorted T cell population. Genomic DNA was isolated from every sorted fraction and measured by UV absorbance on a Nanodrop 2000c.

Concerning this clone itself: What antigen it recognizes has not been identified. The input lacks base qualities; no much larger clone sits a single base away.

TCR CDR3 regions were amplified from genomic DNA by multiplex PCR using the deep immunoSEQ assay. Extracted genomic DNA from each cell subset was spread evenly across all wells of several immunoSEQ 96-well plates, with each plate serving as a replicate. For sorted subsets, 150 to 250 ng of genomic DNA, equivalent to some 30,000 T cell genomes, went into each replicate PCR. Purified libraries were measured with a Qubit 3.0 fluorometer, size-checked on a Bioanalyzer 2100, and measured again with the KAPA Library Quantification kit. Each immunoSEQ 96-well plate was sequenced on its own single-read 150-cycle Illumina NextSeq 550 flow cell. From the authors' description of their analysis: The immunoSEQ output contained only junctional sequences without quality scores, so filtering could not match that applied to full-length reads. Sequences were annotated with PyIR, a Python wrapper for IgBLAST v1.9, using IMGT germline references to assign V/J genes and CDR3. Reads were removed for weak V/J assignments (E-value above 1e-6), missing CDR3, stop codons, out-of-frame junctions, or ambiguous translated residues. V3J clonotypes were defined by identical inferred V gene, J gene, and CDR3 amino acid sequence. Percentage overlap between repertoires was computed as shared unique clonotypes divided by the size of the smaller repertoire. Richness of each repertoire was evaluated using RTK rarefaction, the Chao1 estimator, and Recon v2.1 estimates of unobserved clonotypes. Generation probabilities were computed with OLGA for all TCRbeta clonotypes obtained by the gDNA method from a few donors. Held by TCRdb, this immuneACCESS table contains in-frame sequences only and omits some clones. Under half of the omission traces to an unresolved V gene where checked; the cause of the rest is unknown. That table gives V, J and clone size, and the DNA gave D and trimming. This sample is represented by hundreds of thousands of clones; approximately 92% of them were singletons. Around 24% of the sample belongs to the ten largest clones.

Broad study findings and their caveats: Because the study included only a small number of donors, the genetic and exposure-history diversity represented was limited. When a few donors were compared, the shared fraction of clonotypes was about 5.2% for naive CD4, about 4% for naive CD8, 2% to 2.5% for memory CD4, and 0.35% to 0.4% for memory CD8. Compared with non-shared clonotypes, the clonotypes found in all four sorted-subset donors had higher generation probabilities. Sampling was restricted to blood, and TCR repertoires in tissues likely differ from the TCR repertoires found in blood. Naive subsets generally had larger estimated clonotype richness than memory subsets. Incomplete sequencing was indicated by rarefaction of sorted-subset datasets, despite the large sequencing depth. Pairwise subsampling indicated that sequencing depth was expected to affect the degree of clonotype sharing among donors.

Rearrangement joined TRBV18 to TRBJ2-7, with 10 middle bases fitting TRBD2. The receptor comes from a man aged 25-40 years in good health. Sequencing used naive CD8+ T cells sorted from blood. The cell subset or site label, read with the paper, signifies: CD45RA+CCR7+. The sequence in DNA is TGTGCCAGCTCACCTAGCGGGAGGACATCCTACGAGCAGTACTTC. The translation is CASSPSGRTSYEQYF.